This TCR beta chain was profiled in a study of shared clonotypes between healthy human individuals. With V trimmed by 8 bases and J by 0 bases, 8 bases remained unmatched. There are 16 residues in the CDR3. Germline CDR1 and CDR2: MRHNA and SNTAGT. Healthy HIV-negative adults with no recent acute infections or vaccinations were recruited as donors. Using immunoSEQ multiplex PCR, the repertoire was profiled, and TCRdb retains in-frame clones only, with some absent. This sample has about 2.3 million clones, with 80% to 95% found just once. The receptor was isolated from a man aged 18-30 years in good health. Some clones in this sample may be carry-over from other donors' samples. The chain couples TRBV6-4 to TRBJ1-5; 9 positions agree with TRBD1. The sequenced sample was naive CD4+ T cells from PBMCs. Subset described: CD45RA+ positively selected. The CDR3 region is CASLGQGLYSNQPQHF. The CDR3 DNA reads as TGTGCCAGCTTGGGACAGGGACTCTATAGCAATCAGCCCCAGCATTTT.